The clone carrying this T cell receptor beta chain was picked up one time. The study drew donors from healthy Caucasian individuals in Russia aged about 6 to 90. The source of the sample is a study of blood T cells in healthy people across ages. The CDR3 has 12 residues. Trimming stripped 3 bases from V and 8 bases from J, with 10 bases between. The germline CDR1 and CDR2 sequences are LGHNA and YSLEER. For the second PCR, which ran for 7 to 11 cycles, a sample-barcoded 5' primer and a J-beta primer mix were used. TCRdb reprocessed the 5' RACE reads via MiXCR and lists one record per CDR3 protein. The data contain 650,000 or so distinct CDR3 sequences, 45% to 60% of them singletons.

The TCR comes from a woman older than 75 in good health. Sample: blood. The J gene is TRBJ1-2, the V gene TRBV4-3; D may be TRBD1 (6 bases). The CDR3 reads CASSHSGDGYTF. CDR3 sequence (DNA): TGCGCCAGCAGCCATTCAGGGGACGGCTACACCTTC.